This record looks at one TCR beta chain sequence and its context. Its antigen is still unknown. The data derive from a study of PD-L1 blockade in urothelial cancer. The overall study: Reported median T cell count for blood samples was some 140,000. Study findings and constraints: Larger 3-week expansion of tumor-associated blood clones was seen in durable-benefit patients.

CDR1 and CDR2 (germline): KGHSH, LQKENI. This CDR3 has 15 amino acids. V lost 1 base and J lost 1; bases outside the gene matches: 2. Sequencing was performed with immunoSEQ multiplex PCR; in TCRdb, only in-frame clones are kept and a portion is missing. The sample contains around 63,000 clones, roughly 76% of which appear only once. The time point is: pretreatment peripheral blood. The study collected 1 to 8 samples per patient, pretreatment and on-treatment. The source of this sequence is a man aged 70 or older with urothelial cancer. The source material was PBMCs, sampled around atezolizumab (anti-PD-L1) treatment. The chain joins TRBV18 to TRBJ2-3; 7 positions agree with TRBD1. The DNA of the CDR3 is TGTGCCAGCTCACCACAGGGGGCGGGCACAGATACGCAGTATTTT. This encodes CASSPQGAGTDTQYF. Together with reference TRBV18 and TRBJ2-3, the CDR3 gives the full variable domain: NAGVMQNPRHLVRRRGQEARLRCSPMKGHSHVYWYRQLPEEGLKFMVYLQKENIIDESGMPKERFSAEFPKEGPSILRIQQVVRGDSAAYFCASSPQGAGTDTQYFGPGTRLTVL.